Following are 30 T cell receptor beta chains from one sample sequenced in a study of patients and donors after allogeneic stem cell transplantation. TCRdb fed the RT-PCR reads into MiXCR, producing one record per CDR3 protein. The sample has hundreds of thousands of distinct CDR3 sequences, around 15% seen once. The sequencing input was blood, either unsorted or a sorted T cell fraction (not recorded which). The source is a human donor who was either an allogeneic HSCT recipient or a stem cell or donor lymphocyte infusion donor (not recorded which). It is not recorded whose cells these are; they may come from a transplant donor.

V and J are TRBV19 and TRBJ2-1; D is tentatively TRBD1 or TRBD2 (6 bases each). CDR3 length: 15 residues. Between the trimmed V and J ends, which lost 3 bases and 3 bases, there was a span of 12 bases. Per germline, CDR1 LNHDA and CDR2 SQIVND (reference sequence). CDR3 coding DNA: TGTGCCAGTAGTATTAGGGGGGATCTCTACAATGAGCAGTTCTTC. Translated, it gives CASSIRGDLYNEQFF. Full variable domain (missing parts from reference TRBV19 and TRBJ2-1): DGGITQSPKYLFRKEGQNVTLSCEQNLNHDAMYWYRQDPGQGLRLIYYSQIVNDFQKGDIAEGYSVSREKKESFPLTVTSAQKNPTAFYLCASSIRGDLYNEQFFGPGTRLTVL.

The chain couples TRBV7-9 to TRBJ1-1; D not certain. From germline, CDR1 is SEHNR and CDR2 FQNEAQ (reference sequence). The V end was cut by 5 bases, the J end by 4 bases, with 17 bases between. The CDR3 contains 15 residues. CDR3 in amino acids: CASSPAVIGRTEAFF. CDR3 DNA sequence: TGTGCCAGCAGCCCCGCAGTTATCGGACGCACTGAAGCTTTCTTT.

The V call is TRBV7-8, the J call TRBJ2-3; 8 bases are shared with TRBD2. This CDR3 spans 15 amino acids. J was trimmed by 3 bases and V by 1 base; bases with no gene match: 3. The germline V gene has CDR1 SGHVS and CDR2 FQNEAQ. The DNA of the CDR3 is TGTGCCAGCAGCTTAGTCGGGGGGGCAACAGATACGCAGTATTTT. This codes for CASSLVGGATDTQYF.

The V and J genes are TRBV20-1 and TRBJ2-7; 12 bases map to TRBD1. CDR3 length: 15 residues. V dropped 3 bases and J dropped 6; count of bases not matched to a gene: 9. CDR1 and CDR2 from the germline V gene are DFQATT and SNEGSKA (reference sequence). The CDR3 sequence is CSARSGTGGLFEQYF. The CDR3 bases are TGCAGTGCTAGGTCCGGGACAGGGGGCCTTTTCGAGCAGTACTTC.

This clonotype was detected a few times. The chain joins TRBV5-1 to TRBJ2-4, with D perhaps TRBD1 (5 bases). The CDR3 consists of 14 residues. V lost 1 base and J lost 5, with 10 bases in between. Per the germline V gene, CDR1 is SGHRS and CDR2 is YFSETQ. The chain's CDR3 is CASSLSQGQNIQYF. In nucleotides, the CDR3 is TGCGCCAGCAGCTTGTCTCAGGGTCAAAACATTCAGTACTTC.

The V and J genes are TRBV25-1 and TRBJ1-4, with a weak D call TRBD1 (6 bases). V was clipped by 4 bases and J by 5 bases, with 17 bases between them. The germline V gene has CDR1 MGHDK and CDR2 SYGVNS. The length of the CDR3 is 16 residues. In DNA form, the CDR3 reads TGTGCCAGCAGTGCGGGACAAGCCTTGATGAATGAAAAACTGTTTTTT. Encoded protein: CASSAGQALMNEKLFF.

This clonotype was counted ten times or more. V is TRBV7-9 and J is TRBJ2-1; possibly TRBD1 or TRBD2 for D (6 bases each). From germline, CDR1 is SEHNR and CDR2 FQNEAQ (reference sequence). This CDR3 spans 13 amino acids. The V end lost 6 bases, the J end lost 5 bases, and 11 bases lay between the germline ends. In DNA form, the CDR3 reads TGTGCCAGCAGATCCGGGGGCGACAATGAGCAGTTCTTC. Translated: CASRSGGDNEQFF.

This clonotype was seen a few times. The chain links TRBV5-5 to TRBJ1-2; D unresolved. There are 11 residues in the CDR3. Germline V CDR1 and CDR2: SGHKS, YYEKEE (reference sequence). Trimming left V 3 bases short and J 8 bases short, with 8 bases between. CDR3 DNA: TGTGCCAGCAGCTCGTCCTGGGGCTACACCTTC. Amino acids: CASSSSWGYTF. Full variable domain (rest looked up from reference TRBV5-5 and TRBJ1-2): DAGVTQSPTHLIKTRGQQVTLRCSPISGHKSVSWYQQVLGQGPQFIFQYYEKEERGRGNFPDRFSARQFPNYSSELNVNALLLGDSALYLCASSSSWGYTFGSGTRLTVV.

The table lists this clonotype with many counts. The gene calls are TRBV18 and TRBJ2-1, with 7 bases that match TRBD2. Per germline, CDR1 KGHSH and CDR2 LQKENI. V dropped 6 bases and J dropped 8; count of bases not matched to a gene: 1. The CDR3 spans 11 residues. CDR3 nucleotides: TGTGCCAGCTCTCTAGCGGATGAGCAGTTCTTC. It yields the protein CASSLADEQFF.

V is TRBV7-3 and J is TRBJ2-3; 7 bases are a match to TRBD2. CDR1 is SGHTA, CDR2 FQGTGA, per germline. This CDR3 has 17 amino acids. V dropped 5 bases and J dropped 0; count of bases not matched to a gene: 11. CDR3 in DNA: TGTGCCAGCAGCCCCAGCGGGATACACTCTAGCACAGATACGCAGTATTTT. Protein: CASSPSGIHSSTDTQYF.

The sample holds many counts of this clonotype. Germline and junction disagree at one end, which may indicate a read error. This chain uses TRBV12-3 or TRBV12-4 with TRBJ2-1, with D uncertain. This CDR3 spans 10 amino acids. The chain's CDR3 is CASSLTSEVF. The DNA of the CDR3 is TGTGCCAGCAGCTTAACCTCCGAGGTCTTC.

V usage is TRBV5-1 and J usage is TRBJ1-5, with D unclear. CDR1 and CDR2 from the germline V gene are SGHRS and YFSETQ. CDR3 length: 14 amino acids. Trimming removed 9 bases at V and 0 bases at J, with 13 bases between. The CDR3 loop reads CAKRIRNSNQPQHF. CDR3 in DNA: TGCGCCAAAAGGATACGGAATAGCAATCAGCCCCAGCATTTT.

This clonotype showed up just a few times. The chain links TRBV7-9 to TRBJ1-1; D unresolved. The CDR3 sequence is 14 residues long. Per the germline V gene, CDR1 is SEHNR and CDR2 is FQNEAQ (reference sequence). The V and J ends lost 1 base and 0 bases respectively, with 6 bases between them. CDR3 protein: CASSLDSVNTEAFF. For the CDR3, the DNA is TGTGCCAGCAGCTTAGATTCGGTGAACACTGAAGCTTTCTTT.

This clonotype was seen ten or more times. The gene calls are TRBV7-9 and TRBJ2-1, with TRBD2 as a possible D gene (6 bases). The CDR3 spans 14 residues. CDR1 SEHNR and CDR2 FQNEAQ come from the germline V gene (reference sequence). With 2 bases removed from V and 5 bases from J, the gap between germline ends came to 10 bases. In nucleotides, the CDR3 is TGTGCCAGCAGCTTAATGGCGGGGCACAATGAGCAGTTCTTC. Amino acid sequence: CASSLMAGHNEQFF.

The chain has TRBV2 and TRBJ2-1; TRBD2 is a possible D gene (6 bases). V was clipped by 4 bases and J by 3 bases, with 13 bases between them. Germline V CDR1 and CDR2: SNHLY, FYNNEI. This CDR3 contains 15 residues. The CDR3 DNA follows: TGTGCCAGCAGTGGTTGGCTAGCGCTCTACAATGAGCAGTTCTTC. Its protein is CASSGWLALYNEQFF.

Only a few counts were recorded for this clonotype. The rearrangement uses TRBV3-1 and TRBJ1-1, with 7 positions matching TRBD1. The V and J ends lost 2 bases and 4 bases, in that order; junction bases with no gene match: 4. The CDR3 is 14 residues long. Germline loops: CDR1 LGHDT, CDR2 YNNKEL (reference sequence). CDR3 amino acids: CASSQNRGSTEAFF. The CDR3 coding sequence is TGTGCCAGCAGCCAAAACAGGGGTAGCACTGAAGCTTTCTTT.

This clonotype was picked up many times. The chain recombines TRBV3-1 with TRBJ1-3; D is ambiguous. This CDR3 has 14 amino acids. Germline V gene sequence: CDR1 LGHDT, CDR2 YNNKEL (reference sequence). The ends were cut back, 4 bases at V and 0 bases at J, with 7 bases in the middle. For the CDR3, the DNA is TGTGCCAGCAGCCGCGGCGCCTCTGGAAACACCATATATTTT. This sequence encodes CASSRGASGNTIYF. Complete variable domain (other parts from reference TRBV3-1 and TRBJ1-3): DTAVSQTPKYLVTQMGNDKSIKCEQNLGHDTMYWYKQDSKKFLKIMFSYNNKELIINETVPNRFSPKSPDKAHLNLHINSLELGDSAVYFCASSRGASGNTIYFGEGSWLTVV.

This clonotype was counted between two and nine times. The chain recombines TRBV13 with TRBJ2-7; D assignment may be TRBD1 or TRBD2 (5 bases each). From germline, CDR1 is PRHDT and CDR2 FYEKMQ (reference sequence). Trimming shortened V by 3 bases and J by 5 bases, and 14 bases separated the two germline ends. This CDR3 has 14 amino acids. The CDR3 bases are TGTGCCAGCAGCTTCGGGACGGAACAACACGAGCAGTACTTC. Translation: CASSFGTEQHEQYF.

This clonotype was seen a few times. The rearrangement uses TRBV11-2 and TRBJ2-1; D might be TRBD2 (6 bases). V was cut by 0 bases and J by 2 bases, with 8 bases left in between. This CDR3 is built from 15 residues. Looked up from germline, CDR1 is SGHAT and CDR2 is FQNNGV. CDR3 sequence (DNA): TGTGCCAGCAGCTTAGAGTGGGAGGCCTACAATGAGCAGTTCTTC. Translation: CASSLEWEAYNEQFF. Looking up the rest from reference TRBV11-2 and TRBJ2-1 gives the full variable domain: EAGVAQSPRYKIIEKRQSVAFWCNPISGHATLYWYQQILGQGPKLLIQFQNNGVVDDSQLPKDRFSAERLKGVDSTLKIQPAKLEDSAVYLCASSLEWEAYNEQFFGPGTRLTVL.

V is TRBV6-5 and J is TRBJ2-3, with 7 bases fitting TRBD2. V lost 4 bases and J lost 4; bases outside the gene matches: 5. Germline CDR1 is MNHEY and CDR2 is SVGAGI. The CDR3 is made up of 14 amino acids. The CDR3 region is CASSSPGGPDTQYF. CDR3 DNA: TGTGCCAGCAGTTCCCCGGGGGGTCCAGATACGCAGTATTTT.

This clonotype has only a few counts. The chain's CDR3 is CASSLGKQGIKETQYF. Written as DNA, the CDR3 is TGTGCCAGCAGTTTAGGAAAACAGGGGATCAAAGAGACCCAGTACTTC. This sequence joins TRBV12-3 or TRBV12-4 and TRBJ2-5; 7 nucleotides line up with TRBD1. Losses at the gene ends were 1 base for V and 3 bases for J; bases not matched to a gene: 8. This CDR3 region has 16 residues.

This clonotype came up a few times. The CDR3 loop is CASTRDKTYNEQFF. The CDR3, as DNA: TGCGCCAGCACCCGAGACAAGACCTACAATGAGCAGTTCTTC. This chain connects TRBV5-1 to TRBJ2-1; D is uncertain. Deletions cut 6 bases from V and 2 bases from J, with 12 bases between. The CDR3 is 14 amino acids. Germline V gives CDR1 SGHRS, CDR2 YFSETQ. The whole variable domain, remainder taken from reference TRBV5-1 and TRBJ2-1, is KAGVTQTPRYLIKTRGQQVTLSCSPISGHRSVSWYQQTPGQGLQFLFEYFSETQRNKGNFPGRFSGRQFSNSRSEMNVSTLELGDSALYLCASTRDKTYNEQFFGPGTRLTVL.

This chain links TRBV6-1 with TRBJ2-6; no clear D gene. This CDR3 has 17 residues. The V end was cut by 5 bases, the J end by 0 bases, with 14 bases between. Looked up from germline, CDR1 is MNHNS and CDR2 is SASEGT. The CDR3, as DNA: TGTGCCAGCAGTCCCCGGACCTCAACCTCTGGGGCCAACGTCCTGACTTTC. Translation: CASSPRTSTSGANVLTF.

This clonotype was observed a handful of times. This sequence joins TRBV6-2 or TRBV6-3 and TRBJ1-1; D unresolved. Germline V lookup: CDR1 MNHEY, CDR2 SVGEGT. V was trimmed by 0 bases and J by 0 bases, leaving 8 bases between them. This CDR3 comprises 15 residues. The CDR3 is CASSYSNVVNTEAFF. In DNA, the CDR3 is TGTGCCAGCAGTTACTCGAATGTGGTGAACACTGAAGCTTTCTTT.

This clonotype has just a few counts. The V gene is TRBV4-1, the J gene TRBJ1-1; D is uncertain. The germline V gene encodes CDR1 MGHRA and CDR2 YSYEKL. V was cut by 0 bases and J by 4 bases, with 6 bases left in between. CDR3 size: 13 residues. The DNA for the CDR3 is TGCGCCAGCAGCCAAGATGGGAGCACTGAAGCTTTCTTT. Translation: CASSQDGSTEAFF.

This clonotype was seen more than once but under ten times. The chain combines TRBV12-3 or TRBV12-4 with TRBJ1-1; D uncertain. The CDR3 contains 14 residues. V lost 5 bases and J 2 bases, leaving 12 bases between the germline ends. CDR3 in DNA: TGTGCCAGCAGTCCCCGGTCGGGAAACACTGAAGCTTTCTTT. It encodes CASSPRSGNTEAFF.

Many counts were recorded for this clonotype. J is TRBJ2-7 and V is TRBV5-1; TRBD1 might be the D (5 bases). Trimming removed 0 bases at V and 3 bases at J, with 10 bases between. This CDR3 spans 14 amino acids. Germline-derived CDR1 and CDR2 are SGHRS and YFSETQ. CDR3 protein: CASSLGQGIYEQYF. CDR3 nucleotides: TGCGCCAGCAGCTTGGGGCAGGGCATCTACGAGCAGTACTTC.

The chain links TRBV7-3 to TRBJ2-3; 10 nucleotides line up with TRBD1. The CDR3 runs to 15 residues. The trim removed 1 base at V and 4 bases at J, leaving 2 bases unmatched. Germline lookup yields CDR1 SGHTA and CDR2 FQGTGA. This chain's CDR3 is CASSLMTGGADTQYF. Here the CDR3 DNA reads TGTGCCAGCAGCTTAATGACAGGGGGCGCAGATACGCAGTATTTT. Supplemented by reference TRBV7-3 and TRBJ2-3, the full variable domain reads GAGVSQTPSNKVTEKGKYVELRCDPISGHTALYWYRQSLGQGPEFLIYFQGTGAADDSGLPNDRFFAVRPEGSVSTLKIQRTERGDSAVYLCASSLMTGGADTQYFGPGTRLTVL.

V is TRBV7-9 and J is TRBJ1-6; 9 nucleotides align to TRBD1. CDR3 length: 16 residues. Per germline, CDR1 SEHNR and CDR2 FQNEAQ (reference sequence). The J segment lost 9 bases and the V segment lost 5 bases, leaving 11 bases of the junction unmatched. The CDR3 DNA reads as TGTGCCAGCAGCACCTACAACAGGGGGCCTTTTTCACCCCTCCACTTT. This gives the protein CASSTYNRGPFSPLHF.

The V call is TRBV27, the J call TRBJ1-4; D gene unclear. From germline, CDR1 is MNHEY and CDR2 SMNVEV (reference sequence). The CDR3 covers 15 residues. Trimming cost V 0 bases and J 6 bases, with 11 bases left between them. CDR3 sequence reads: CASSLSFREHEKLFF. The CDR3 DNA follows: TGTGCCAGCAGTTTATCCTTCCGGGAGCATGAAAAACTGTTTTTT.